These 9 T cell receptor beta chains share one sample of origin, sequenced in a study of blood T cell repertoires in COVID-19. Using immunoSEQ multiplex PCR, the repertoire was profiled, and TCRdb retains in-frame clones only, with some absent. The sample includes fewer than 300,000 clones, 70% to 90% of them seen just once. Source material: PBMCs or T cells enriched from blood (not recorded which). Receptors were obtained from a woman aged 30 to 39 who had recovered from COVID-19.

The genes are TRBV15 and TRBJ2-4; 9 bases fit TRBD1. Germline CDR1 reads LNHNV; CDR2 reads YYDKDF (reference sequence). The CDR3 is made up of 15 amino acids. Trimming cost V 1 base and J 4 bases; bases outside gene matches: 2. The CDR3 DNA is TGTGCCACCAGCAGAGGAGGGACAGGGAAAAACATTCAGTACTTC. This gives the protein CATSRGGTGKNIQYF.

This chain joins TRBV30 and TRBJ2-6; 12 nucleotides align to TRBD1. Germline V gene data show CDR1 as GTSNPN and CDR2 as SVGIG (reference sequence). This CDR3 comprises 17 residues. The junction had 8 bases not matched to a gene; V was cut back by 5 bases and J by 3 bases. The CDR3 sequence: CAWDRDRGRGGANVLTF. Here the CDR3 DNA reads TGTGCCTGGGACCGGGACAGGGGGCGCGGTGGGGCCAACGTCCTGACTTTC.

The J gene is TRBJ1-6, the V gene TRBV7-9; 9 nucleotides align to TRBD1. Germline lookup yields CDR1 SEHNR and CDR2 FQNEAQ (reference sequence). After removal of 0 bases from V and 7 bases from J, the junction contained 4 bases not matched to a gene. This CDR3 has 16 residues. The CDR3 DNA is TGTGCCAGCAGCTTAGCGCGGGGGACAGGGAATTCACCCCTCCACTTT. It specifies CASSLARGTGNSPLHF.

V and J are TRBV29-1 and TRBJ1-5; D gene unclear. The CDR3 contains 12 residues. CDR1 is SQVTM, CDR2 ANQGSEA, per germline. V lost 5 bases and J 4 bases, leaving 9 bases between the germline ends. The CDR3 protein is CSVRDGNQPQHF. CDR3 bases: TGCAGCGTTCGAGACGGGAATCAGCCCCAGCATTTT.

The rearrangement links TRBV27 to TRBJ2-1; tentatively, D is TRBD2 (6 bases). The CDR3 totals 13 residues. The V and J ends lost 3 bases and 9 bases respectively, with 12 bases between them. Germline V gives CDR1 MNHEY, CDR2 SMNVEV (reference sequence). CDR3 region: CASSFPGEREQFF. Written as DNA, the CDR3 is TGTGCCAGCAGTTTTCCGGGAGAGCGTGAGCAGTTCTTC.

V usage is TRBV2 and J usage is TRBJ1-2, with D perhaps matching TRBD1 (5 bases). The CDR3 covers 14 residues. Germline V gene sequence: CDR1 SNHLY, CDR2 FYNNEI. V was cut by 5 bases and J by 8 bases, with 18 bases left in between. The CDR3 region has the DNA TGTGCCAGCAGTATTCAGGACACCGGTTCGGGCTACACCTTC. Translation gives CASSIQDTGSGYTF.

This clone was seen a handful of times. The rearrangement joins TRBV18 to TRBJ1-2, with D possibly being TRBD1 (5 bases). Trimming shortened V by 2 bases and J by 8 bases, and 21 bases separated the two germline ends. Germline lookup yields CDR1 KGHSH and CDR2 LQKENI. The CDR3 loop spans 16 amino acids. The CDR3 DNA is TGTGCCAGCTCACCAATGGAAGTTTATGGACAAGAAGGCTACACCTTC. Its translation is CASSPMEVYGQEGYTF.

V usage is TRBV11-1 and J usage is TRBJ1-2; D is possibly TRBD1 (5 bases). Germline V gene lookup returns CDR1 SGHAT and CDR2 FQDESV (reference sequence). V lost 1 base and J 4 bases, leaving 13 bases between the germline ends. The CDR3 length is 15 residues. CDR3 nucleotide sequence: TGTGCCAGCAGCTTAGGAGGGGACTCGATCTATGGCTACACCTTC. Its translation is CASSLGGDSIYGYTF.

The V call is TRBV4-1, the J call TRBJ2-3; a possible D gene is TRBD2 (6 bases). The V gene lost 2 bases and the J gene lost 2 bases, with 14 bases spanning the gap. Germline V gene data show CDR1 as MGHRA and CDR2 as YSYEKL. The CDR3 is 16 amino acids. The CDR3 sequence: CASSQLRLEYTDTQYF. The CDR3 DNA sequence: TGCGCCAGCAGCCAATTGAGACTAGAATACACAGATACGCAGTATTTT.